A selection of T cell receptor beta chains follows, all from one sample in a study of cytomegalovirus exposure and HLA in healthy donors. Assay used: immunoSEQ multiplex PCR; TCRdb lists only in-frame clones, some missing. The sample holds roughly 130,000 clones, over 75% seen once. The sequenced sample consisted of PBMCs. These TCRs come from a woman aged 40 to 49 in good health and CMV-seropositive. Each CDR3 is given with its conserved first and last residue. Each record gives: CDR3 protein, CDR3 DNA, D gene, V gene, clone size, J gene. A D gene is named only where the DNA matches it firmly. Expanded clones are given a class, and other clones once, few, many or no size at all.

cdr3_aa: CASNRIEMPEAFF; cdr3_nt: TGTGCCAGCAATCGAATAGAGATGCCTGAAGCTTTCTTT; d_call: .; v_call: TRBV6-1; clone_size: .; j_call: TRBJ1-1
cdr3_aa: CASSVQDRGDEQYF; cdr3_nt: TGTGCCAGCAGTGTACAGGACAGGGGCGACGAGCAGTACTTC; d_call: TRBD1; v_call: TRBV2; clone_size: .; j_call: TRBJ2-7
cdr3_aa: CASSFLDRGFLYGYTF; cdr3_nt: TGTGCCAGCAGCTTTCTGGACAGGGGATTCCTCTATGGCTACACCTTC; d_call: TRBD1; v_call: TRBV7-8; clone_size: .; j_call: TRBJ1-2
cdr3_aa: CASSDGSHFYGYPF; cdr3_nt: TGTGCCAGCAGTGATGGGAGCCACTTCTATGGCTACCCCTTC; d_call: .; v_call: TRBV25-1; clone_size: .; j_call: TRBJ1-2
cdr3_aa: CASSRGQSGESDTQYF; cdr3_nt: TGCGCCAGCAGCCGGGGACAGTCGGGAGAATCAGATACGCAGTATTTT; d_call: .; v_call: TRBV5-1; clone_size: .; j_call: TRBJ2-3
cdr3_aa: CASSLNSPSTDTQYF; cdr3_nt: TGTGCCAGCAGCTTAAACAGTCCTAGCACAGATACGCAGTATTTT; d_call: .; v_call: TRBV7-2; clone_size: .; j_call: TRBJ2-3
cdr3_aa: CASTNLWANEQFF; cdr3_nt: TGTGCCAGCACCAATCTTTGGGCAAATGAGCAGTTCTTC; d_call: .; v_call: TRBV25-1; clone_size: .; j_call: TRBJ2-1
cdr3_aa: CASSLIAGGPEQYF; cdr3_nt: TGTGCCAGCAGCTTGATTGCGGGAGGGCCCGAGCAGTACTTC; d_call: TRBD2; v_call: TRBV5-4; clone_size: .; j_call: TRBJ2-7
cdr3_aa: CASSTGQGRQETQYF; cdr3_nt: TGTGCCAGCAGCACGGGACAGGGACGACAAGAGACCCAGTACTTC; d_call: TRBD1; v_call: TRBV7-2; clone_size: few; j_call: TRBJ2-5
cdr3_aa: CASSSNPGQGAPGQFF; cdr3_nt: TGCGCCAGCAGCTCGAATCCGGGACAGGGGGCCCCTGGGCAGTTCTTC; d_call: TRBD1; v_call: TRBV5-1; clone_size: .; j_call: TRBJ2-1
cdr3_aa: CASRVGLAGSYEQYF; cdr3_nt: TGTGCCAGCAGGGTTGGACTAGCGGGATCCTACGAGCAGTACTTC; d_call: TRBD2; v_call: TRBV27; clone_size: once; j_call: TRBJ2-7
cdr3_aa: CAWSPGGRQFF; cdr3_nt: TGTGCCTGGAGTCCAGGGGGAAGGCAGTTCTTC; d_call: TRBD1; v_call: TRBV30; clone_size: .; j_call: TRBJ2-1
cdr3_aa: CASTIGGQGGQPQHF; cdr3_nt: TGTGCCAGCACTATAGGGGGCCAGGGCGGCCAGCCCCAGCATTTT; d_call: TRBD1; v_call: TRBV6-1; clone_size: .; j_call: TRBJ1-5
cdr3_aa: CASSLQGDDYGYTF; cdr3_nt: TGCGCCAGCAGCCTACAGGGGGACGACTATGGCTACACCTTC; d_call: TRBD1; v_call: TRBV5-1; clone_size: .; j_call: TRBJ1-2
cdr3_aa: CASSSLAGGGETQYF; cdr3_nt: TGCGCCAGCAGCTCCCTAGCGGGGGGAGGAGAGACCCAGTACTTC; d_call: TRBD2; v_call: TRBV5-1; clone_size: .; j_call: TRBJ2-5
cdr3_aa: CASTEGVQGYTEAFF; cdr3_nt: TGTGCCAGTACCGAGGGAGTACAGGGCTACACTGAAGCTTTCTTT; d_call: .; v_call: TRBV19; clone_size: .; j_call: TRBJ1-1
cdr3_aa: CASTEAGVGNEQFF; cdr3_nt: TGTGCCAGCACTGAAGCGGGAGTGGGCAATGAGCAGTTCTTC; d_call: TRBD2; v_call: TRBV2; clone_size: .; j_call: TRBJ2-1